The source of this T cell receptor (beta chain) is a study of cytomegalovirus exposure and HLA in healthy donors. Study-level information: Counted in an early data release were some 81 million unique TCRs from HLA-typed donors.

Remarks on this clone: Its cognate antigen is unknown.

60 Vbeta and 13 Jbeta primers were used in PCR. This table comes from immunoSEQ multiplex PCR, and its TCRdb copy is limited to in-frame clones, with some not included. The sample contains approximately 170,000 clones, about 75% of which appear only once. V was pared by 3 bases and J by 1 base, with 3 bases between. The CDR3 is 11 residues long. CDR1 and CDR2 (germline): GTSNPN, SVGIG (reference sequence). Overall study results and limits: A list of around 150 TCR beta chains associated with cytomegalovirus was given. Reports indicated that the classifier achieved high specificity and sensitivity in diagnosing cytomegalovirus status.

Sequencing was carried out using PBMCs. The origin of this receptor is a man between 18 and 35 years old in good health and CMV-seropositive. The chain uses TRBV30 and TRBJ1-1; D call uncertain. DNA of the CDR3: TGTGCCTGGAGCAAGAACACTGAAGCTTTCTTT. It encodes CAWSKNTEAFF.